The sequence of this T cell receptor beta chain was determined in a study of post-analysis software for immune sequencing data. About the study: Relapsing-remitting, secondary progressive and progressive-relapsing multiple sclerosis were all included among the disease courses. General study findings and limits: TRBV5-6, TRBV5-1 and TRBV20-1 were among about 5 TRBV segments more frequent in patients than controls. The F measure placed samples prepared in the same batch into strongly shared clusters. Diversity measured as normalized Chao1 was significantly lower in multiple sclerosis patients than in controls.

V shed 4 bases, J shed 5 bases, and the junction held 8 bases outside the gene matches. Germline V gene lookup returns CDR1 KGHDR and CDR2 SFDVKD. The CDR3 sequence is 16 residues long. Each TCR beta cDNA library carried unique molecular identifiers. TCRdb independently ran MiXCR on the PCR reads; one entry per CDR3 protein. Of fewer than 550,000 distinct CDR3 sequences in the sample, 30% to 40% are singletons; the top ten hold around 6%. Regarding this clonotype: What it binds is unknown.

The material sequenced was blood. The rearrangement uses TRBV24-1 and TRBJ2-3; 10 bases are a match to TRBD2. This sequence originates from a girl between 2 and 17 years old with multiple sclerosis. The DNA for the CDR3 is TGTGCCACCAGTGACCGCAGCGGGGGGGCCTTAGATACGCAGTATTTT. Translating gives CATSDRSGGALDTQYF.